This T cell receptor (beta chain) appears in the sequencing data of a study of response to subunit inactivated influenza vaccine. Findings and caveats of the study: The authors offered the suggestion that each seasonal influenza vaccination recruits few new T cells.

V trimming: 5 bases; J trimming: 7 bases; junction bases outside the gene matches: 5. The V gene's germline CDR1 is SGDLS and CDR2 YYNGEE. The CDR3 extends over 13 amino acids. About this clonotype: Its target is unknown.

TCRdb re-derived calls from the RT-PCR reads in MiXCR, one entry per CDR3 protein. The sample lists hundreds of thousands of distinct CDR3 sequences; about 15% were seen once. The material was PBMCs from blood, obtained 12 days after vaccination. The clonotype comes from a man in his fifties or sixties who received an inactivated influenza vaccine. The chain employs TRBV9 and TRBJ2-7; the match to TRBD2 covers 11 bases. This CDR3 is CASSSGRDGEQYF. CDR3 nucleotides: TGTGCCAGCAGTAGCGGGAGGGATGGTGAGCAGTACTTC.